One and the same sample provided the 4 T cell receptor beta chains below, sequenced in a study of blood T cell repertoires in COVID-19. Sequencing was performed with immunoSEQ multiplex PCR; in TCRdb, only in-frame clones are kept and a portion is missing. This sample has 110,000 to 150,000 clones, with roughly 85% found just once. The sample taken for sequencing was peripheral blood. These TCRs come from a man aged 45-60 years with acute or convalescent COVID-19.

The chain links TRBV18 to TRBJ2-2, with 8 bases identical to TRBD1. The CDR3 sequence is 16 residues long. The V segment lost 0 bases and the J segment 4 bases; nucleotides outside the gene matches: 4. Germline V gives CDR1 KGHSH, CDR2 LQKENI. The CDR3 region has the DNA TGTGCCAGCTCACCACCGGGACAGGCGCTCACCGGGGAGCTGTTTTTT. It specifies CASSPPGQALTGELFF.

The count of this clone is one. The chain links TRBV5-4 to TRBJ2-1; 11 bases map to TRBD2. The length of the CDR3 is 15 residues. Germline V gene sequence: CDR1 SGHNT, CDR2 YYREEE (reference sequence). V was pared by 0 bases and J by 5 bases, with 1 base of the junction left unmatched. In DNA, the CDR3 is TGTGCCAGCAGCTTGGGACTAGCGGGGAACAATGAGCAGTTCTTC. Encoded protein: CASSLGLAGNNEQFF.

This chain joins TRBV9 and TRBJ1-5; weak D call: TRBD1 (5 bases). Per the germline V gene, CDR1 is SGDLS and CDR2 is YYNGEE. The CDR3 totals 15 residues. Trimming left V 3 bases short and J 5 bases short, with 15 bases between. CDR3: CASSGEGLQYQPQHF. The DNA of the CDR3 is TGTGCCAGCAGCGGGGAGGGGTTACAGTATCAGCCCCAGCATTTT.

The rearrangement joins TRBV9 to TRBJ2-2; D uncertain. Trimming left V 3 bases short and J 1 base short, with 7 bases between. The CDR3 totals 14 residues. The V gene's germline CDR1 is SGDLS and CDR2 YYNGEE. DNA for the CDR3: TGTGCCAGCAGCGCGACACTGAACACCGGGGAGCTGTTTTTT. Translated: CASSATLNTGELFF. The variable domain in full, completed from reference TRBV9 and TRBJ2-2, reads DSGVTQTPKHLITATGQRVTLRCSPRSGDLSVYWYQQSLDQGLQFLIQYYNGEERAKGNILERFSAQQFPDLHSELNLSSLELGDSALYFCASSATLNTGELFFGEGSRLTVL.